This TCR beta chain appears in the sequencing data of a study of T cells after yellow fever vaccination. For the study at large: With SMART-Seq v4 Ultra Low Input, the fractions containing low cell numbers were prepared.

Findings and limits, study-wide: A weaker but faster secondary response was observed, peaking on day 5 versus 15. Reappearing after the booster were most of the clones from primary vaccination (less than 97% CD4, approximately 86% CD8).

The authors made TCR cDNA by 5'RACE template switching, adding a universal primer site and UMIs. Using its own MiXCR run on the 5' RACE reads, TCRdb lists one record per CDR3 protein. The table shows over 300,000 distinct CDR3 sequences, with approximately 4% occurring only once. Germline V gives CDR1 SQVTM, CDR2 ANQGSEA. CDR3 length: 13 amino acids. V lost 5 bases to trimming and J lost 7 bases; unmatched junction nucleotides: 8. This clonotype was seen only a few times. The antigen is not known. The V gene is TRBV29-1, the J gene TRBJ2-1; TRBD1 matches 7 bases. The source material was PBMCs, sampled 5 days after the yellow fever booster vaccination. The TCR sequence derives from a man in his late teens or twenties who received the YFV17D yellow fever vaccine. The CDR3, as DNA: TGCAGCGTTTTCAGGGCAGGGGGTAATGAGCAGTTCTTC. Translating gives CSVFRAGGNEQFF.